Reported below is one T cell receptor beta chain. V lost 4 bases, J lost 2 bases, and 4 bases stayed unmatched. The CDR3 has 16 amino acids. Per germline, CDR1 SGHAT and CDR2 FQNNGV. The protocol was immunoSEQ multiplex PCR, while the TCRdb copy is restricted to in-frame clones and leaves out a portion. The table lists 90,000 to 110,000 clones, over 75% of them singletons. This sample is part of a study of T cell responses to AZD1222 COVID-19 vaccine. Sequences were derived from peripheral blood, sampled on day 0 of AZD1222 vaccination. The gene calls are TRBV11-2 and TRBJ2-5, with 13 nucleotides matching TRBD2. The sequence was obtained from an adult in good health. The CDR3 is CASSSGTSGTQETQYF. The CDR3, as DNA: TGTGCCAGCAGCTCCGGGACTAGCGGGACTCAAGAGACCCAGTACTTC.